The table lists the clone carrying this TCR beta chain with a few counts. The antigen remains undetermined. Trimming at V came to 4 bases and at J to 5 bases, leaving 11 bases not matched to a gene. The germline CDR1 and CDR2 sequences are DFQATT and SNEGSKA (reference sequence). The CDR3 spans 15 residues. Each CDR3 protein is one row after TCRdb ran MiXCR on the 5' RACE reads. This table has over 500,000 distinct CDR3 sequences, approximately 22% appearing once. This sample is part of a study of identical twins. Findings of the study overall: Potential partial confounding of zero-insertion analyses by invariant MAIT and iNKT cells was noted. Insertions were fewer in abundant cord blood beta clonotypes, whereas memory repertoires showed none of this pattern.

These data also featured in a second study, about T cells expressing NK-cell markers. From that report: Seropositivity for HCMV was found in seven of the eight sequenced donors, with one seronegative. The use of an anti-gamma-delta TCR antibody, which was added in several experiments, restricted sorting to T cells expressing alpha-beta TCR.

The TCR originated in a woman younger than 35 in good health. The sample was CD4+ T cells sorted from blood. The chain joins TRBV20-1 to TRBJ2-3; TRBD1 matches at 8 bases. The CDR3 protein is CSATLWGTGKDTQYF. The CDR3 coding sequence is TGCAGTGCTACCCTCTGGGGGACAGGAAAAGATACGCAGTATTTT.